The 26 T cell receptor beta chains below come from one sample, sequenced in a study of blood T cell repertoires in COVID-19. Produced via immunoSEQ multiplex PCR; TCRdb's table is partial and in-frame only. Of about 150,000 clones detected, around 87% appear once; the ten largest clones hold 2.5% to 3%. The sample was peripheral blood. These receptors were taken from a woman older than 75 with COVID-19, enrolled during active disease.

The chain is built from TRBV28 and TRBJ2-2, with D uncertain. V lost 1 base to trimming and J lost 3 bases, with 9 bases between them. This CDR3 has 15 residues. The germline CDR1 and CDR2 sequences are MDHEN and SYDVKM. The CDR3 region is CASSLLSTDTGELFF. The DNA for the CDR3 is TGTGCCAGCAGTTTATTGTCCACAGACACCGGGGAGCTGTTTTTT.

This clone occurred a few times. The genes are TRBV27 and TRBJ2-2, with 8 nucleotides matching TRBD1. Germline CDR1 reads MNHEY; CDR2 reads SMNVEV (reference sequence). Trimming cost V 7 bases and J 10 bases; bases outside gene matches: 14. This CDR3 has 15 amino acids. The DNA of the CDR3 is TGTGCCAGCACCAGCGACAGGGGCGGCCCGGTGGAGCTGTTTTTT. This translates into CASTSDRGGPVELFF.

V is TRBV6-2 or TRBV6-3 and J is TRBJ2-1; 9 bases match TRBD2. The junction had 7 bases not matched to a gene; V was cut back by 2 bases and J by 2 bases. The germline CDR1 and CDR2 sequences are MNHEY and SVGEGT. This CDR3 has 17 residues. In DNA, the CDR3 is TGTGCCAGCAGTTACCCCCCTTCTAGCGGGGCCTACAATGAGCAGTTCTTC. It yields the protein CASSYPPSSGAYNEQFF.

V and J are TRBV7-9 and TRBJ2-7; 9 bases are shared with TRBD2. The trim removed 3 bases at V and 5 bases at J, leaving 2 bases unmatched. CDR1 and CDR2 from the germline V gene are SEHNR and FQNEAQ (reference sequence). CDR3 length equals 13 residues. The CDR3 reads CASSFGTSNEQYF. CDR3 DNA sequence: TGTGCCAGCAGCTTTGGGACTAGCAACGAGCAGTACTTC.

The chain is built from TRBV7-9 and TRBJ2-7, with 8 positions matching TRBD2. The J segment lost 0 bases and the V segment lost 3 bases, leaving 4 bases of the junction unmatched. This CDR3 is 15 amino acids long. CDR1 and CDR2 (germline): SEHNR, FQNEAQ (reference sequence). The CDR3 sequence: CASSLSSGSSYEQYF. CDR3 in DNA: TGTGCCAGCAGCTTGTCCAGCGGGAGCTCCTACGAGCAGTACTTC.

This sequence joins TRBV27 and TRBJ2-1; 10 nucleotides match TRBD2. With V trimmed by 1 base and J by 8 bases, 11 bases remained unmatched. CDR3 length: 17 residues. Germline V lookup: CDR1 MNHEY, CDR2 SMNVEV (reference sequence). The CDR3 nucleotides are TGTGCCAGCAGTTTATATTCTCGGACTAGCGGCCGTCATGAGCAGTTCTTC. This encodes CASSLYSRTSGRHEQFF.

This CDR3 is CASSEVQGASDTEAFF. CDR3 DNA sequence: TGTGCCAGCAGTGAAGTTCAGGGGGCATCTGACACTGAAGCTTTCTTT. This chain connects TRBV2 to TRBJ1-1; 8 positions match TRBD1. V shed 1 base and J 3 bases; nucleotides not matched to a gene: 7. Germline V gives CDR1 SNHLY, CDR2 FYNNEI. This CDR3 contains 16 residues.

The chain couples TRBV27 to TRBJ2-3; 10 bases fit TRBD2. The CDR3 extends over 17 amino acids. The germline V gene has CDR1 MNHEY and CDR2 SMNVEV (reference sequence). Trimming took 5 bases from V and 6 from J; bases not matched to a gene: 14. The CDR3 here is CASSLRASGRARDTQYF. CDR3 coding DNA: TGTGCCAGCAGTCTTAGGGCCAGCGGGAGGGCCAGGGATACGCAGTATTTT.

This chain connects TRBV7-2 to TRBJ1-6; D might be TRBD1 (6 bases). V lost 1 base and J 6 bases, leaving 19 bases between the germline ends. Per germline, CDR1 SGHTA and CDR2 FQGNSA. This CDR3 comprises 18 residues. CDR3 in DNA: TGTGCCAGCAGCTTAGTGAGGGGAGGGGGGACGAGTAATTCACCCCTCCACTTT. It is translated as CASSLVRGGGTSNSPLHF. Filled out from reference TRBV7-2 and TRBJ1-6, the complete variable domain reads GAGVSQSPSNKVTEKGKDVELRCDPISGHTALYWYRQSLGQGLEFLIYFQGNSAPDKSGLPSDRFSAERTGGSVSTLTIQRTQQEDSAVYLCASSLVRGGGTSNSPLHFGNGTRLTVT.

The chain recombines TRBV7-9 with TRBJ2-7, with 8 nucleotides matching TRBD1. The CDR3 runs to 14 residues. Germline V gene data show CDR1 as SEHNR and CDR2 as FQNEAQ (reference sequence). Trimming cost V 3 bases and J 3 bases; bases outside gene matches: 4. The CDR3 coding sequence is TGTGCCAGCAGCTTCGGGACAGGAAGCTACGAGCAGTACTTC. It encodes CASSFGTGSYEQYF. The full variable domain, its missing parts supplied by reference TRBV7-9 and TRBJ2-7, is DTGVSQNPRHKITKRGQNVTFRCDPISEHNRLYWYRQTLGQGPEFLTYFQNEAQLEKSRLLSDRFSAERPKGSFSTLEIQRTEQGDSAMYLCASSFGTGSYEQYFGPGTRLTVT.

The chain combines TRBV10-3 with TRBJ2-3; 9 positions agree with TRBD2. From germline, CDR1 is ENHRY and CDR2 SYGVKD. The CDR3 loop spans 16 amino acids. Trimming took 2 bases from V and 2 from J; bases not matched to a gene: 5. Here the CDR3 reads CAISERGLALTDTQYF. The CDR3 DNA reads TGTGCCATCAGTGAGAGAGGACTAGCGCTCACAGATACGCAGTATTTT.

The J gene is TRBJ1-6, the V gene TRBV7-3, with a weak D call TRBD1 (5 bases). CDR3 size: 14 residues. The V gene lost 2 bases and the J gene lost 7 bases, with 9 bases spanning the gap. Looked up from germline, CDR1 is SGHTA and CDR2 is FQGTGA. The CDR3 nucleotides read TGTGCCAGCAGCTTAGCGGGGCTAAATTCACCCCTCCACTTT. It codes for CASSLAGLNSPLHF.

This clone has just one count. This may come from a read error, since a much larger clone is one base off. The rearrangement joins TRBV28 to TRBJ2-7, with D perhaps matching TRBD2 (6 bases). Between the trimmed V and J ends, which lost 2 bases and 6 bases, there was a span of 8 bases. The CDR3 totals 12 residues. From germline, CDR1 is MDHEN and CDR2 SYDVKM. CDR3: CASSLRGSEQYF. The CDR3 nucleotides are TGTGCCAGCAGTTTACGGGGGAGCGAGCAGTACTTC.

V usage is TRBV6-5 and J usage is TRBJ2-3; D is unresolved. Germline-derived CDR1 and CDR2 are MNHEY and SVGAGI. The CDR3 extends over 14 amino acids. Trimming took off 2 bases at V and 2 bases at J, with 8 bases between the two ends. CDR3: CASSYVRNTDTQYF. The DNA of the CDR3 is TGTGCCAGCAGTTACGTGCGGAACACAGATACGCAGTATTTT.

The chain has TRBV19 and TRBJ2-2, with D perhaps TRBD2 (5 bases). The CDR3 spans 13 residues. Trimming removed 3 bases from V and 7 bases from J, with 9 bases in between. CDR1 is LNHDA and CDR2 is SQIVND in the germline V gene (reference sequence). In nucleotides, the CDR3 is TGTGCCAGTAGTATTACCGGGGACGGGGAGCTGTTTTTT. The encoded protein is CASSITGDGELFF.

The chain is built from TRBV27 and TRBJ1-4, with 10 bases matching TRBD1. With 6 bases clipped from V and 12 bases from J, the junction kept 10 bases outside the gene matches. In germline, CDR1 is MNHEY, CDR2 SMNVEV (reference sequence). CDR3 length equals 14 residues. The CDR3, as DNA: TGTGCCAGCAGCCCCTCGACAGGGGGCTTGCAACTGTTTTTT. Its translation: CASSPSTGGLQLFF.

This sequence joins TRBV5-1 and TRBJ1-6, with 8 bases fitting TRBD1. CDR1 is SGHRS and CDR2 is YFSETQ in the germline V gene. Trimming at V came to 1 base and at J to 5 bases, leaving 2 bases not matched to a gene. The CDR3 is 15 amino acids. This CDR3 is CASSLTGGDNSPLHF. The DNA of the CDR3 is TGCGCCAGCAGCTTGACAGGGGGGGATAATTCACCCCTCCACTTT.

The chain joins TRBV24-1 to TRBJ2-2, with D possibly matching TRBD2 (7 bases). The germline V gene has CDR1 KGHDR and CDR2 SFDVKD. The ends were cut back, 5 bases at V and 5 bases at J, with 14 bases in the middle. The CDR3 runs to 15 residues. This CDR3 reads CATSGRGAETGELFF. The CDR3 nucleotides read TGTGCCACCAGTGGCCGGGGGGCGGAGACCGGGGAGCTGTTTTTT.

CDR3 sequence reads: CASSPGQGNQPQHF. The CDR3 DNA reads as TGCGCCAGCAGCCCCGGACAGGGCAATCAGCCCCAGCATTTT. The V and J genes are TRBV5-1 and TRBJ1-5, with 7 bases matching TRBD1. Trimming cost V 4 bases and J 2 bases; bases outside gene matches: 3. The length of the CDR3 is 14 residues. CDR1 SGHRS and CDR2 YFSETQ come from the germline V gene.

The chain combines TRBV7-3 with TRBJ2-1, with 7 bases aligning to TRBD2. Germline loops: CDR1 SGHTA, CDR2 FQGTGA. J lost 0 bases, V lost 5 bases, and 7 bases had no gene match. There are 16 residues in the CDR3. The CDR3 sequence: CASSQGGGSSYNEQFF. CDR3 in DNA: TGTGCCAGCAGCCAGGGAGGCGGGAGCTCCTACAATGAGCAGTTCTTC. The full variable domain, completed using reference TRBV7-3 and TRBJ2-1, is GAGVSQTPSNKVTEKGKYVELRCDPISGHTALYWYRQSLGQGPEFLIYFQGTGAADDSGLPNDRFFAVRPEGSVSTLKIQRTERGDSAVYLCASSQGGGSSYNEQFFGPGTRLTVL.

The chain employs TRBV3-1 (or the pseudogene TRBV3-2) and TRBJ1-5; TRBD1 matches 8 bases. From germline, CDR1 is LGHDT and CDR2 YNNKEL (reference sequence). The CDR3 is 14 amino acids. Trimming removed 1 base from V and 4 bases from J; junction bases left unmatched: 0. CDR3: CASSQGTGNQPQHF. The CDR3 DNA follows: TGTGCCAGCAGCCAAGGGACAGGGAATCAGCCCCAGCATTTT.

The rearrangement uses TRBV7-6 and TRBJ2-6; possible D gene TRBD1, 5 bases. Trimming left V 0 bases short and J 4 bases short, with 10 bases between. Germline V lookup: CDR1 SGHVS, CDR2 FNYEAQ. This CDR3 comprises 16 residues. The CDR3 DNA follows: TGTGCCAGCAGCTTAGCCGACAGCGCCGGGGCCAACGTCCTGACTTTC. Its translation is CASSLADSAGANVLTF.

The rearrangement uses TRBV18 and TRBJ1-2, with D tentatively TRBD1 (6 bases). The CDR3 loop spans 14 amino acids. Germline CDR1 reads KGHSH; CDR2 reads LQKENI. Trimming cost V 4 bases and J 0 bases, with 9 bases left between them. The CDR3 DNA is TGTGCCAGCTCACTGGACAGAGCTAACTATGGCTACACCTTC. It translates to CASSLDRANYGYTF. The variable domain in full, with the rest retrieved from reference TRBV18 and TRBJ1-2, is NAGVMQNPRHLVRRRGQEARLRCSPMKGHSHVYWYRQLPEEGLKFMVYLQKENIIDESGMPKERFSAEFPKEGPSILRIQQVVRGDSAAYFCASSLDRANYGYTFGSGTRLTVV.

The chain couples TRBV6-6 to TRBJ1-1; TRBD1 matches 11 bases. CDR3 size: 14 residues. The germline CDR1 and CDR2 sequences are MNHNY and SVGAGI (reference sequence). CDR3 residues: CTTGQGAYNTEAFF. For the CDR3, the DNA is TGTACAACAGGACAGGGGGCGTATAACACTGAAGCTTTCTTT.

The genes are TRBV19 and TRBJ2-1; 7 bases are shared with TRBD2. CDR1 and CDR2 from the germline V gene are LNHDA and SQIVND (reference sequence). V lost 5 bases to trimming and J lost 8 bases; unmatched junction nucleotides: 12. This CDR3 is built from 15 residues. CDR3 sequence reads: CASSFGPGGWDEQFF. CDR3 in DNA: TGTGCCAGTAGTTTCGGACCCGGGGGGTGGGATGAGCAGTTCTTC. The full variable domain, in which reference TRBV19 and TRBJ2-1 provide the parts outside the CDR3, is DGGITQSPKYLFRKEGQNVTLSCEQNLNHDAMYWYRQDPGQGLRLIYYSQIVNDFQKGDIAEGYSVSREKKESFPLTVTSAQKNPTAFYLCASSFGPGGWDEQFFGPGTRLTVL.

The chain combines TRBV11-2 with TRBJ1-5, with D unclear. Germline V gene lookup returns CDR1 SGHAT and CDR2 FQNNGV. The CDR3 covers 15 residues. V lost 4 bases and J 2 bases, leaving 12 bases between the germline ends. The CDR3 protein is CASSWSGSGNQPQHF. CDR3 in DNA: TGTGCCAGCAGCTGGAGCGGGTCGGGCAATCAGCCCCAGCATTTT.